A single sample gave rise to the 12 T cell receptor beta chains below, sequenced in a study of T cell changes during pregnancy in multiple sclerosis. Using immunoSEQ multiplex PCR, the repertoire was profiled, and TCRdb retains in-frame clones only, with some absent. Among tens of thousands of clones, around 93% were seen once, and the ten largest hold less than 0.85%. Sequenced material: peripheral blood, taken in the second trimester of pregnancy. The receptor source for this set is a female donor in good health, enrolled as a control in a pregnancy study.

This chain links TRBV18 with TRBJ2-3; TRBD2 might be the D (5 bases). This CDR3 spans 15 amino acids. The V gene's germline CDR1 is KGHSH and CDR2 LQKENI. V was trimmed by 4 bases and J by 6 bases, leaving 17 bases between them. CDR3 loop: CASSLNEGVGDTQYF. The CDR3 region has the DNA TGTGCCAGCTCACTCAACGAGGGTGTGGGGGATACGCAGTATTTT.

The DNA for the CDR3 is TGTGCCAGCAGCCAATCTCGGGGACAGCTCTCCCCGGGGTATGGCTACACCTTC. Its translation is CASSQSRGQLSPGYGYTF. This chain joins TRBV16 and TRBJ1-2; the match to TRBD1 covers 7 bases. Trimming removed 0 bases from V and 5 bases from J; junction bases left unmatched: 15. The germline V gene encodes CDR1 KGHSY and CDR2 FQNENV. The CDR3 is 18 amino acids.

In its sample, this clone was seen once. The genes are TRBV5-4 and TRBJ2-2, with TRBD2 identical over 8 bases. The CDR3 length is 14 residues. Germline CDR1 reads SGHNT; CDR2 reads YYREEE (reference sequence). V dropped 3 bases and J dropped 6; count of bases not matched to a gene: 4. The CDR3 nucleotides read TGTGCCAGCAGCTCGGGGACTAGGTCCGGGGAGCTGTTTTTT. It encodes CASSSGTRSGELFF.

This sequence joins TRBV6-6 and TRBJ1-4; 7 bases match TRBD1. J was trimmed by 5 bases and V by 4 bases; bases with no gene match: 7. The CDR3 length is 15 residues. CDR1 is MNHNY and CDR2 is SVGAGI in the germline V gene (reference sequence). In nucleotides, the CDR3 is TGTGCCAGCAGTTCAATGACAGGGAGGAATGAAAAACTGTTTTTT. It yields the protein CASSSMTGRNEKLFF.

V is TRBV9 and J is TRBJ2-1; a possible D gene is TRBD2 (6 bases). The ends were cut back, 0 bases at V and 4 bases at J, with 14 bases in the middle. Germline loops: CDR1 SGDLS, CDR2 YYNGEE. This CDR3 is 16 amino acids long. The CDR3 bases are TGTGCCAGCAGCGTAGCGGAGGGTAGGCGATACAATGAGCAGTTCTTC. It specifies CASSVAEGRRYNEQFF.

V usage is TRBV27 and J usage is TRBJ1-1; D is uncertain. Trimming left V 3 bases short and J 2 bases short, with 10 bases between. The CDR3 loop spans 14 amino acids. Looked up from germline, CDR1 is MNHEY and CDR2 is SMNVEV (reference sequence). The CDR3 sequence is CASSFAGRNTEAFF. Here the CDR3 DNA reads TGTGCCAGCAGTTTTGCAGGCCGAAACACTGAAGCTTTCTTT.

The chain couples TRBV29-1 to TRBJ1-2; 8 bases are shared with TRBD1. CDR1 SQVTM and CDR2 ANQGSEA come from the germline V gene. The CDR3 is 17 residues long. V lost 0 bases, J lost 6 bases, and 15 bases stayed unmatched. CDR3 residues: CSVEDPEDRGFEDGYTF. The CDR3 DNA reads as TGCAGCGTTGAAGATCCCGAAGACAGGGGATTTGAGGATGGCTACACCTTC.

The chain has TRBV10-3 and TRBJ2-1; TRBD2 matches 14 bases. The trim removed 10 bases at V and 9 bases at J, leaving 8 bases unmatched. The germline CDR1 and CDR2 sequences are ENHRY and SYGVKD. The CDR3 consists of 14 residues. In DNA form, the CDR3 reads TGTGCCACCCGACTAGCGGGGGGGCCAGGTGAGCAGTTCTTC. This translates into CATRLAGGPGEQFF.

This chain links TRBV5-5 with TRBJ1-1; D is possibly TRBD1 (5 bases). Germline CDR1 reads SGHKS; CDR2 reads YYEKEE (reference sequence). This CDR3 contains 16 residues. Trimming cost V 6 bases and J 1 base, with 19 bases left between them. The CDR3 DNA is TGTGCCAGCACCTCACCTTTGGGGCGGTGGAACACTGAAGCTTTCTTT. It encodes CASTSPLGRWNTEAFF.

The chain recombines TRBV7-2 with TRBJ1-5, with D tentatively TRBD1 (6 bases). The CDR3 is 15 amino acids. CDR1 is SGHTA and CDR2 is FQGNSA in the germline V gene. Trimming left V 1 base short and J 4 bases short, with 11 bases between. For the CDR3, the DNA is TGTGCCAGCAGCTTAGAGGGGGACGATAATCAGCCCCAGCATTTT. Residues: CASSLEGDDNQPQHF.

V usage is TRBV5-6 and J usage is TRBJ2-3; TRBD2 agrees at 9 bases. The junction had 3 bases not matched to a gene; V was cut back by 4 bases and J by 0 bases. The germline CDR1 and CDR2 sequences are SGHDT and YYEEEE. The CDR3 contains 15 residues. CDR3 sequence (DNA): TGTGCCAGCAGCCGGGGACTAGCTAGCACAGATACGCAGTATTTT. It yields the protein CASSRGLASTDTQYF.

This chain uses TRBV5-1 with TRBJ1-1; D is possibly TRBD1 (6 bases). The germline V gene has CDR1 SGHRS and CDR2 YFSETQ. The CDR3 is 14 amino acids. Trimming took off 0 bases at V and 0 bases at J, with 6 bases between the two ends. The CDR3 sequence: CASSLGTVNTEAFF. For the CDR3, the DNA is TGCGCCAGCAGCTTGGGGACAGTGAACACTGAAGCTTTCTTT.